This section outlines one T cell receptor beta chain sequence together with its context. Its antigen is as yet unknown. The data were obtained in a study of tissue T cells after allogeneic stem cell transplantation. Study-level points and caveats: Across patients, clones rarely overlapped, yet motif clusters were shared tissue-specifically. In patients and mice, blood and spleen missed much of tissue repertoire.

The CDR3 is 16 amino acids. The germline V gene encodes CDR1 SGHNT and CDR2 YYREEE (reference sequence). Deletions cut 0 bases from V and 4 bases from J, with 13 bases between. Autopsy tissues included GI tract, liver, skin and lymphoid organs. Measured with immunoSEQ multiplex PCR; TCRdb has only the in-frame clones, and not every one. The sample records about 3,900 clones, about 74% being singletons. Material: left colon tissue, obtained at autopsy. This chain uses TRBV5-4 with TRBJ2-2, with D maybe TRBD2 (6 bases). The sequence derives from a woman aged 18 to 55 with breast cancer. CDR3 residues: CASSLELAMGTGELFF. For the CDR3, the DNA is TGTGCCAGCAGCTTGGAACTAGCAATGGGCACCGGGGAGCTGTTTTTT. Full variable domain (outside the CDR3, taken from reference TRBV5-4 and TRBJ2-2): ETGVTQSPTHLIKTRGQQVTLRCSSQSGHNTVSWYQQALGQGPQFIFQYYREEENGRGNFPPRFSGLQFPNYSSELNVNALELDDSALYLCASSLELAMGTGELFFGEGSRLTVL.